The clone carrying this TCR beta chain appeared once. This CDR3 is 14 amino acids long. Germline V CDR1 and CDR2: MNHNS, SASEGT. The protocol was immunoSEQ multiplex PCR, while the TCRdb copy is restricted to in-frame clones and leaves out a portion. There are 2 million to 2.5 million clones in the sample; approximately 96% occur only once, and 0.13% lies in the top ten. This entry is derived from a study of shared clonotypes between healthy human individuals. The clonotype was recovered from a man between 18 and 29 years old in good health. The chain couples TRBV6-1 to TRBJ1-2; TRBD1 is a possible D gene (6 bases). Sequenced material: naive CD4+ T cells sorted from blood. Subset of the sample: CD45RA+ positively selected. CDR3 sequence (DNA): TGTGCACTGGGTCGGACAGCACATTTTTATGGCTACACCTTC. Protein sequence: CALGRTAHFYGYTF.